These T cell receptor beta chains were read from a single sample in a study of cytomegalovirus exposure and HLA in healthy donors. Method: immunoSEQ multiplex PCR; TCRdb's copy keeps in-frame clones and lacks some. The sample carries a few hundred thousand clones, more than 80% recorded once. The sample comprised PBMCs. These receptor sequences come from a woman aged 18-30 years in good health and CMV-seronegative. The CDR3 runs from the conserved cysteine through the conserved F or W. A D gene is named only where the DNA matches it firmly. Clone size is not always given. Where it is, it says once, few, many or a class for expanded clones.

d_call: NA; v_call: TRBV20-1; j_call: TRBJ2-1; clone_size: once; cdr3_nt: TGCAGTGCTACTCGGGGAATGTGGCAGTTCTTC; cdr3_aa: CSATRGMWQFF
d_call: TRBD2; v_call: TRBV11-2; j_call: TRBJ2-7; clone_size: NA; cdr3_nt: TGTGCCAGCAGCTCCAGTAGCGGGACGAACTACGAGCAGTACTTC; cdr3_aa: CASSSSSGTNYEQYF
d_call: NA; v_call: TRBV7-2; j_call: TRBJ1-1; clone_size: NA; cdr3_nt: TGTGCCAGCAGCTTAGCGCGGGTGAACACTGAAGCTTTCTTT; cdr3_aa: CASSLARVNTEAFF
d_call: TRBD1; v_call: TRBV9; j_call: TRBJ2-5; clone_size: once; cdr3_nt: TGTGCCAGCAGCCCACAGGGACAGGGCAAGGAGACCCAGTACTTC; cdr3_aa: CASSPQGQGKETQYF
d_call: TRBD1; v_call: TRBV7-8; j_call: TRBJ1-2; clone_size: NA; cdr3_nt: TGTGCCAGCAGCAGGACAGGCGGGGGCTACACCTTC; cdr3_aa: CASSRTGGGYTF
d_call: NA; v_call: TRBV29-1; j_call: TRBJ2-5; clone_size: NA; cdr3_nt: TGCAGCGTTGGGAGGGAAGGCGAGACCCAGTACTTC; cdr3_aa: CSVGREGETQYF
d_call: NA; v_call: TRBV28; j_call: TRBJ2-7; clone_size: NA; cdr3_nt: TGTGCCAGCAGTCCCCCGGGCGGGTTATCCTACGAGCAGTACTTC; cdr3_aa: CASSPPGGLSYEQYF
d_call: TRBD2; v_call: TRBV29-1; j_call: TRBJ2-1; clone_size: NA; cdr3_nt: TGCAGCGTGGGACTAGCGGGAGGGGCAACCTACAATGAGCAGTTCTTC; cdr3_aa: CSVGLAGGATYNEQFF
d_call: TRBD2; v_call: TRBV6-5; j_call: TRBJ2-1; clone_size: NA; cdr3_nt: TGTGCCAGCAGTTACTCGGTAGCGGGAGGACACAATGAGCAGTTCTTC; cdr3_aa: CASSYSVAGGHNEQFF
d_call: TRBD1; v_call: TRBV29-1; j_call: TRBJ1-1; clone_size: NA; cdr3_nt: TGCAGCGTTGGGGCGGGGACAGGATCGAACACTGAAGCTTTCTTT; cdr3_aa: CSVGAGTGSNTEAFF
d_call: NA; v_call: TRBV27; j_call: TRBJ2-7; clone_size: NA; cdr3_nt: TGTGCCAGCAGTTTAGCCCCGGCGGGCTACGAGCAGTACTTC; cdr3_aa: CASSLAPAGYEQYF